This TCR beta chain appears in the sequencing data of a study of shared clonotypes between healthy human individuals. Germline CDR1 SGHVS, CDR2 FQNEAQ. This CDR3 is built from 15 residues. V trimming: 5 bases; J trimming: 1 base; junction bases outside the gene matches: 6. Free of recent acute infections or vaccinations, the donors were healthy HIV-negative adults. The input for sorted-subset replicate PCRs was approximately 200 ng DNA, 25,000 to 30,000 T cell genomes. Sequenced by immunoSEQ multiplex PCR; TCRdb stores in-frame clones only, minus some. The sample holds 850,000 to 1,200,000 clones; under 80% are singletons and the top ten take around 1.5%.

Source material: memory CD4+ T cells sorted from blood. Subset: CD45RA-negative fraction. The TCR sequence derives from a man aged 18 to 30 in good health. This chain uses TRBV7-8 with TRBJ2-3, with 7 nucleotides matching TRBD2. The CDR3 region is CASSTQGGGTDTQYF. The CDR3 region has the DNA TGTGCCAGCAGCACTCAGGGAGGGGGCACAGATACGCAGTATTTT.